What follows describes a single T cell receptor beta chain. This entry is derived from a study of control samples from healthy donors and cancer patients. The table came from immunoSEQ multiplex PCR; TCRdb's copy has only in-frame clones and leaves some out. The table lists about 40,000 clones, 80% to 95% of them singletons. CDR3 size: 12 residues. Trimming removed 6 bases from V and 7 bases from J, with 12 bases in between. This receptor was obtained from a woman between 50 and 59 years old in good health. Input material: blood. This chain uses TRBV12-3 or TRBV12-4 with TRBJ2-5; maybe TRBD2 (6 bases). The CDR3 loop reads CASSPSGGTQYF. The DNA for the CDR3 is TGTGCCAGCAGCCCCTCCGGGGGGACCCAGTACTTC.